These T cell receptor beta chains were read from a single sample in a study of blood T cell repertoires in COVID-19. The table came from immunoSEQ multiplex PCR; TCRdb's copy has only in-frame clones and leaves some out. The profile covers fewer than 85,000 clones, with over 80% appearing a single time and around 6.1% taken by the ten largest. The sample was peripheral blood. These receptors were collected from a man aged 50-59 years with active COVID-19. Each CDR3 is given with its conserved first and last residue. D genes are given only for firm matches. The size field is filled for only some rows; it gives once, few, many or a size class.

V,D,size,J,DNA,CDR3
TRBV7-3,TRBD2,-,TRBJ2-1,TGTGCCAGCAGCACAAGGACTAGCGGGGAGTACAATGAGCAGTTCTTC,CASSTRTSGEYNEQFF
TRBV28,TRBD1,-,TRBJ1-1,TGTGCCAGCAGTACGGGACAGGACTTTAACACTGAAGCTTTCTTT,CASSTGQDFNTEAFF
TRBV7-9,TRBD1,once,TRBJ1-2,TGTGCCAGCAGCTTAAACAGGGGTGACTATGGCTACACCTTC,CASSLNRGDYGYTF
TRBV27,TRBD2,-,TRBJ2-7,TGTGCCAGCAGGGGACTAGCGGAATACGAGCAGTACTTC,CASRGLAEYEQYF
TRBV28,-,few,TRBJ2-7,TGTGCCAGCAGGTCCGAGCTCTACGAGCAGTACTTC,CASRSELYEQYF
TRBV28,-,-,TRBJ1-2,TGTGCCAGCAGTTTGAACGGTAACTATGGCTACACCTTC,CASSLNGNYGYTF
TRBV10-3,-,-,TRBJ1-5,TGTGCCATCAGTGAGTCGGTCAGGGATGGCAATCAGCCCCAGCATTTT,CAISESVRDGNQPQHF
TRBV6-6,-,-,TRBJ2-5,TGTGCCAGCAGCCAAGCTCGAGTGGAGACCCAGTACTTC,CASSQARVETQYF
TRBV6-5,-,-,TRBJ2-2,TGTGCCAGCAACCGGGACACGAACACCGGGGAGCTGTTTTTT,CASNRDTNTGELFF
TRBV5-4,-,once,TRBJ2-5,TGTGCCAGCAGCCCTACAGGGAGCGAGACCCAGTACTTC,CASSPTGSETQYF
TRBV3-1/TRBV3-2,TRBD1,-,TRBJ2-1,TGTGCCAGCAGCCAAGATTGGACAGGCTCCTACAATGAGCAGTTCTTC,CASSQDWTGSYNEQFF
TRBV11-3,TRBD2,-,TRBJ2-1,TGTGCCAGCAGCCCCGAGGCTAGCGGGGGTTACAATGAGCAGTTCTTC,CASSPEASGGYNEQFF
TRBV2,-,-,TRBJ1-1,TGTGCCAGCACAGTGAACACTGAAGCTTTCTTT,CASTVNTEAFF
TRBV27,TRBD2,-,TRBJ2-7,TGTGCCAGCAGTTTAGCTGGGCTAGCGGGAGTTGAGCAGTACTTC,CASSLAGLAGVEQYF
TRBV7-2,TRBD1,-,TRBJ1-6,TGTGCCAGCAGCTTAACAGGGGGAGATTCACCCCTCCACTTT,CASSLTGGDSPLHF
TRBV28,-,-,TRBJ2-4,TGTGCCAGCAGAAAAAGACTAGCCAAAAACATTCAGTACTTC,CASRKRLAKNIQYF
TRBV19,-,-,TRBJ2-3,TGTGCCAGCCAGGGAGGAATAAACTCCGATACGCAGTATTTT,CASQGGINSDTQYF
TRBV7-2,TRBD2,-,TRBJ2-1,TGTGCCAGCAGGGGGACTAGCGGCCTCAATGAGCAGTTCTTC,CASRGTSGLNEQFF
TRBV2,-,-,TRBJ2-7,TGTGCCAGCAGTGAATGGGTCCAGGGAAACGAGCAGTACTTC,CASSEWVQGNEQYF
TRBV28,-,once,TRBJ1-2,TGTGCCAGCAGTTTCTTTAACTATGGCTACACCTTC,CASSFFNYGYTF
TRBV7-6,-,-,TRBJ2-1,TGTGCCAGCAGCTTCCTAGGTTCGATGAGCTCCTACAATGAGCAGTTCTTC,CASSFLGSMSSYNEQFF
TRBV19,-,-,TRBJ1-3,TGTGCCAGTAGTATCCCGGGTACTGGAAACACCATATATTTT,CASSIPGTGNTIYF
TRBV28,TRBD1,-,TRBJ2-7,TGTGCCAGCAGCCCCGGGACAGGGAGGCGCGAGCAGTACTTC,CASSPGTGRREQYF
TRBV6-2/TRBV6-3,TRBD1,-,TRBJ2-3,TGTGCCAGCAGCCCTAACCTCCGACAGGGGGCGACCGATACGCAGTATTTT,CASSPNLRQGATDTQYF
TRBV10-3,-,-,TRBJ1-5,TGTGCCATCAGTGAGTCGACAGTTAGCAATCAGCCCCAGCATTTT,CAISESTVSNQPQHF
TRBV9,TRBD1,-,TRBJ2-1,TGTGCCAGCAGCCCCCGACAGGGTTTGAGCTCCTACAATGAGCAGTTCTTC,CASSPRQGLSSYNEQFF
TRBV7-2,TRBD1,-,TRBJ2-3,TGTGCCAGCAGAACTTATCTCCAGGGGGCCCTCACAGATACGCAGTATTTT,CASRTYLQGALTDTQYF
TRBV7-9,-,-,TRBJ2-2,TGTGCCAGCAGCTTAGGGTACGGCGGGCCGATTTCGGGGGAGCTGTTTTTT,CASSLGYGGPISGELFF
TRBV6-4,TRBD1,-,TRBJ2-1,TGTGCCAGCAGTGACCGGGACAGGGGCTACAATGAGCAGTTCTTC,CASSDRDRGYNEQFF
TRBV24-1,-,-,TRBJ1-1,TGTGCCACCAGGGGTCCAGGGTCTGAAGCTTTCTTT,CATRGPGSEAFF
TRBV28,-,-,TRBJ1-2,TGTGCCAGCACCCGGGACACCTATGGCTACACCTTC,CASTRDTYGYTF
TRBV19,-,-,TRBJ1-5,TGTGCCAGTAGTATAGCTACCAATCAGCCCCAGCATTTT,CASSIATNQPQHF
TRBV11-3,-,-,TRBJ1-1,TGTGCCAGCAGCTTAGACGGACAGCGGGCTTTCTTT,CASSLDGQRAFF
TRBV6-2/TRBV6-3,TRBD1,-,TRBJ1-2,TGTGCCAGCAGCCTGACAGGGGACTATGGCTACACCTTC,CASSLTGDYGYTF
TRBV9,TRBD2,-,TRBJ2-3,TGTGCCAGCAGCGTAGCGGCTAGCGGGAGTCTGAATACGCAGTATTTT,CASSVAASGSLNTQYF
TRBV27,TRBD2,-,TRBJ2-7,TGTGCCAGCAGTATTCGGGAGGGCCCTTACGAGCAGTACTTC,CASSIREGPYEQYF
TRBV7-9,TRBD1,-,TRBJ2-3,TGTGCCAGCAGCCCGGGACAGAGTCTCACAGATACGCAGTATTTT,CASSPGQSLTDTQYF
TRBV7-2,-,-,TRBJ1-1,TGTGCCAGCAGCCCCGGGGGGGCGGCTGAAGCTTTCTTT,CASSPGGAAEAFF
TRBV28,TRBD1,-,TRBJ2-7,TGTGCCAGCACCCCTCAGTTAGGACAGGGGGCCTACGAGCAGTACTTC,CASTPQLGQGAYEQYF
TRBV5-1,TRBD2,-,TRBJ2-3,TGCGCCAGCACCCTGACTCTAGCGGGAGGGGGCAATACGCAGTATTTT,CASTLTLAGGGNTQYF
TRBV24-1,TRBD1,-,TRBJ1-4,TGTGCCACCAGTGATTCCACAGGGGCGGTTAATGAAAAACTGTTTTTT,CATSDSTGAVNEKLFF
TRBV5-1,-,-,TRBJ1-1,TGCGCCAGCAGCTTGGCAGATACCCCTTATGAAGCTTTCTTT,CASSLADTPYEAFF
TRBV3-1/TRBV3-2,TRBD2,-,TRBJ2-5,TGTGCCAGCACCCTAGCGGGAGAAGAGACCCAGTACTTC,CASTLAGEETQYF
TRBV24-1,TRBD1,once,TRBJ1-1,TGTGCCACCAGTGATCGGACAGGGGGCGCGGTCACTGAAGCTTTCTTT,CATSDRTGGAVTEAFF
TRBV7-9,TRBD1,-,TRBJ2-7,TGTGCCAGCAGCTTAGAGACAGGGGGTAGCTACGAGCAGTACTTC,CASSLETGGSYEQYF
TRBV2,TRBD1,-,TRBJ2-7,TGTGCCAGCAGGGGGGGACAGGGTAGCGACGAGCAGTACTTC,CASRGGQGSDEQYF
TRBV6-5,-,-,TRBJ2-5,TGTGCCAGCAGTACGCAGGGGGCAGCGGGGGAGACCCAGTACTTC,CASSTQGAAGETQYF
TRBV28,-,-,TRBJ1-2,TGTGCCAGCAGTTTACAGGGGAACTATGGCTACACCTTC,CASSLQGNYGYTF
TRBV5-1,TRBD1,-,TRBJ1-6,TGCGCCAGCAGCCCAACAGGGGGCATTGGAAATTCACCCCTCCACTTT,CASSPTGGIGNSPLHF
TRBV28,TRBD1,-,TRBJ2-7,TGTGCCAGCAGGTTGACAGGGAGTGGGAGCGAGCAGTACTTC,CASRLTGSGSEQYF
TRBV15,TRBD1,-,TRBJ2-2,TGTGCCACCAGCTCCAGGACAGGCAACACCGGGGAGCTGTTTTTT,CATSSRTGNTGELFF
TRBV6-5,TRBD1,-,TRBJ2-7,TGTGCCAGCAGTACCTCCGGGACAGGGAGCTACGAGCAGTACTTC,CASSTSGTGSYEQYF
TRBV15,TRBD2,-,TRBJ2-7,TGTGCCACCAGCATGCGGGCGGGGGAGACCTACGAGCAGTACTTC,CATSMRAGETYEQYF
TRBV27,-,-,TRBJ2-6,TGTGCCAGCAGGGGCTCGGAGGCTGGGGCCAACGTCCTGACTTTC,CASRGSEAGANVLTF
TRBV6-5,-,-,TRBJ1-2,TGTGCCAGCCAACAAGCGGGGGGTAACTATGGCTACACCTTC,CASQQAGGNYGYTF
TRBV27,-,-,TRBJ2-3,TGTGCCAGCAGCCGCGGAGGAGATACGCAGTATTTT,CASSRGGDTQYF
TRBV7-2,-,-,TRBJ2-3,TGTGCCAGCAGCTTAGGAACAGGGTCAGATACGCAGTATTTT,CASSLGTGSDTQYF
TRBV5-4,-,-,TRBJ1-6,TGTGCCAGCAGCCAGAAGGGGGAGTTCGATTCACCCCTCCACTTT,CASSQKGEFDSPLHF
TRBV27,-,-,TRBJ1-2,TGTGCCAGCAGTTTGTTCCGGGACTATGGCTACACCTTC,CASSLFRDYGYTF
TRBV5-1,-,-,TRBJ2-7,TGCGCCAGCAGCTTCCGACTAGATAGGTCCGACGAGCAGTACTTC,CASSFRLDRSDEQYF